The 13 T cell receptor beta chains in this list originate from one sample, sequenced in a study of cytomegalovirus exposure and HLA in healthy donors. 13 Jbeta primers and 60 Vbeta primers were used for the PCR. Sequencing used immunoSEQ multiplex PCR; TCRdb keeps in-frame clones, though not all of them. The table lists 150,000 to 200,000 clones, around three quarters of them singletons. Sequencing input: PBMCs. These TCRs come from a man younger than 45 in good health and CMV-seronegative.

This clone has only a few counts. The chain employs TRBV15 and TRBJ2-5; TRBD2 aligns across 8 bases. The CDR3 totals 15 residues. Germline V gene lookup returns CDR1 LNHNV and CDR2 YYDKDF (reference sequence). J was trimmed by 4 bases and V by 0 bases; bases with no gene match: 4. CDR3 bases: TGTGCCACCAGCAGAGAAGGCGGGAGGTCAGAGACCCAGTACTTC. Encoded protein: CATSREGGRSETQYF.

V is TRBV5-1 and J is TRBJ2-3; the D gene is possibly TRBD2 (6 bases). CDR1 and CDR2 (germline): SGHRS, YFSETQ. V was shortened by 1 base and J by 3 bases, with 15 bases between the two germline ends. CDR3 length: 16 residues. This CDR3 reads CASSLSAGLRTDTQYF. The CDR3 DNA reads TGCGCCAGCAGCTTGTCGGCGGGATTGAGAACAGATACGCAGTATTTT.

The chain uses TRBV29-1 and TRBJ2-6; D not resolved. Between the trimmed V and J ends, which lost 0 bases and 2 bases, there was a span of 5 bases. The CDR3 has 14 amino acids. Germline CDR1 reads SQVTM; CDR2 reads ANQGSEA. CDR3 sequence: CSVEDSAGANVLTF. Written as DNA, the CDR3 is TGCAGCGTTGAAGATTCGGCTGGGGCCAACGTCCTGACTTTC.

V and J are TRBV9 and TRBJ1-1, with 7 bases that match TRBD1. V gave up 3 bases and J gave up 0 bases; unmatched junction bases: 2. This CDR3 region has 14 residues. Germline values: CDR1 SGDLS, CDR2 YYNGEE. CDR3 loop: CASSAQGMNTEAFF. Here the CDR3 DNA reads TGTGCCAGCAGCGCACAGGGGATGAACACTGAAGCTTTCTTT.

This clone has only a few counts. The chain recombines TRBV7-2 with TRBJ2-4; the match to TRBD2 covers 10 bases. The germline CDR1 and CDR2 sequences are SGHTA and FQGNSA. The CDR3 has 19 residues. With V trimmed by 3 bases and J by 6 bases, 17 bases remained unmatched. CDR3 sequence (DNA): TGTGCCAGCAGCTTCCTCCCGGGACTAGCGCCGAGAGGGGGAAACATTCAGTACTTC. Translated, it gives CASSFLPGLAPRGGNIQYF.

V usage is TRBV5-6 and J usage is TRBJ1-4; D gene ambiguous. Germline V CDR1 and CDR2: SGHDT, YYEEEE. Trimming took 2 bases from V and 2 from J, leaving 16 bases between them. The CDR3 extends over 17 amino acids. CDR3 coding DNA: TGTGCCAGCAGCTTCTCGGGGATTTTTACCACTAATGAAAAACTGTTTTTT. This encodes CASSFSGIFTTNEKLFF.

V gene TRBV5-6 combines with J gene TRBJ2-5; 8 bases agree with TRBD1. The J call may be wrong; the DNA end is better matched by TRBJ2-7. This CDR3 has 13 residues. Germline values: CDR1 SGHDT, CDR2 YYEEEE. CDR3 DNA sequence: TGTGCCAGCAGCGGACAGGGAGCCTACGAGCAGTACTTC. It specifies CASSGQGAYEQYF.

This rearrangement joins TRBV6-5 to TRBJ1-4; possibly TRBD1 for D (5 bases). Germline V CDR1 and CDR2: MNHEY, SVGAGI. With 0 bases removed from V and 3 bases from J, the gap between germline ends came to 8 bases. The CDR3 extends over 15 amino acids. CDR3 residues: CASSYSGVSNEKLFF. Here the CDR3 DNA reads TGTGCCAGCAGTTACTCAGGGGTATCTAATGAAAAACTGTTTTTT.

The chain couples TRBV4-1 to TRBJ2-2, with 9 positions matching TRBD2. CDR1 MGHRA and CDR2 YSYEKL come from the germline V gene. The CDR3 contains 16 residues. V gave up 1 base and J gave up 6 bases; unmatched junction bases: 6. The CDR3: CASSQASSGSSGELFF. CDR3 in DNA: TGCGCCAGCAGCCAAGCTAGTAGCGGGAGCTCCGGGGAGCTGTTTTTT.

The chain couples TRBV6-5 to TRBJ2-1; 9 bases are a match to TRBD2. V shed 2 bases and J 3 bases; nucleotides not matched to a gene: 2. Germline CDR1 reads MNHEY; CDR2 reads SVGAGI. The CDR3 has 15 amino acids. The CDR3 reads CASSYGTSYYNEQFF. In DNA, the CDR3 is TGTGCCAGCAGTTACGGGACTAGCTACTACAATGAGCAGTTCTTC.

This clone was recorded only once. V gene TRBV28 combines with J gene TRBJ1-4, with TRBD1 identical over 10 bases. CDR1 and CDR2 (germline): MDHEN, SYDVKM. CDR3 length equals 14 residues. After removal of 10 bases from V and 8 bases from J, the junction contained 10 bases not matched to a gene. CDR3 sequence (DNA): TGTGCCACTGTCCCGGGGACAGGGGCGGAAAAACTGTTTTTT. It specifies CATVPGTGAEKLFF. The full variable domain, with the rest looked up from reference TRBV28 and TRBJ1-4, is DVKVTQSSRYLVKRTGEKVFLECVQDMDHENMFWYRQDPGLGLRLIYFSYDVKMKEKGDIPEGYSVSREKKERFSLILESASTNQTSMYLCATVPGTGAEKLFFGSGTQLSVL.

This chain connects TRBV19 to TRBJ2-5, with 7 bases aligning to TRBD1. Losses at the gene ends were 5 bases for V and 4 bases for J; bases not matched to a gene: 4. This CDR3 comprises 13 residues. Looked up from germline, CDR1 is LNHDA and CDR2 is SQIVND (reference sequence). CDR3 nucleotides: TGTGCCAGTAGTGCCAACAGGGGAGAGACCCAGTACTTC. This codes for CASSANRGETQYF.

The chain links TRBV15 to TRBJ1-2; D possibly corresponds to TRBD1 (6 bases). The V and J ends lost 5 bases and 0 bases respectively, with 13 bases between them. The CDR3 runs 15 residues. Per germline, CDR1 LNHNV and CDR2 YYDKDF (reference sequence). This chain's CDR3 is CATSRGQSANYGYTF. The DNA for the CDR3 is TGTGCCACCAGCCGAGGACAGAGTGCTAACTATGGCTACACCTTC.